These 30 T cell receptor beta chains share one sample of origin, sequenced in a study of graft-versus-host responses after intestinal transplantation. The data were produced by immunoSEQ multiplex PCR, yet TCRdb's version contains in-frame clones alone and is incomplete. This table holds some 13,000 clones, approximately 85% found once. Sequencing used PBMCs, obtained after intestinal transplantation. These receptors were taken from a human patient who received an intestinal transplant, so some T cells may come from the graft donor.

The chain has TRBV7-8 and TRBJ1-4; no reliable D call. Germline CDR1 reads SGHVS; CDR2 reads FQNEAQ. This CDR3 comprises 15 residues. Trimming shortened V by 1 base and J by 7 bases, and 13 bases separated the two germline ends. The CDR3 here is CASSLGAGWGEKLFF. The CDR3 DNA follows: TGTGCCAGCAGCTTAGGGGCAGGATGGGGTGAAAAACTGTTTTTT.

This chain connects TRBV28 to TRBJ2-3; TRBD1 agrees at 9 bases. Trimming cost V 6 bases and J 3 bases; bases outside gene matches: 7. CDR3 length: 15 residues. Germline assignment: CDR1 MDHEN and CDR2 SYDVKM. The chain's CDR3 is CASSLTGTGTDTQYF. Written as DNA, the CDR3 is TGTGCCAGCAGCTTAACCGGGACAGGGACAGATACGCAGTATTTT. Full variable domain (outside the CDR3, taken from reference TRBV28 and TRBJ2-3): DVKVTQSSRYLVKRTGEKVFLECVQDMDHENMFWYRQDPGLGLRLIYFSYDVKMKEKGDIPEGYSVSREKKERFSLILESASTNQTSMYLCASSLTGTGTDTQYFGPGTRLTVL.

The gene calls are TRBV5-1 and TRBJ2-7; 8 nucleotides match TRBD2. CDR3 size: 14 residues. Trimming cost V 3 bases and J 0 bases; bases outside gene matches: 2. Germline values: CDR1 SGHRS, CDR2 YFSETQ. CDR3 bases: TGCGCCAGCAGCTATAGCGGGATCTCCTACGAGCAGTACTTC. Residues: CASSYSGISYEQYF.

The V and J genes are TRBV30 and TRBJ2-1, with D perhaps TRBD1 (6 bases). V shed 1 base and J shed 10 bases, with 8 bases lying between them. Germline-derived CDR1 and CDR2 are GTSNPN and SVGIG (reference sequence). This CDR3 contains 11 residues. CDR3 in amino acids: CAWSEDREQFF. CDR3 in DNA: TGTGCCTGGAGTGAGGACAGAGAGCAGTTCTTC.

The V call is TRBV12-2, the J call TRBJ2-2; the table calls TRBD1, which could not be checked here. TRBV12-2 is given as a pseudogene. This CDR3 region has 21 residues. CDR3 protein: CASRSRGVISRGQGAGGELFF. CDR3 DNA sequence: TGTGCAAGTCGCTCGAGAGGGGTTATCAGTCGCGGACAGGGGGCCGGCGGGGAGCTGTTTTTT.

The gene calls are TRBV11-2 and TRBJ1-1, with 7 positions matching TRBD1. Germline CDR1 and CDR2: SGHAT and FQNNGV. V was pared by 3 bases and J by 8 bases, with 3 bases of the junction left unmatched. This CDR3 has 12 amino acids. The CDR3 region is CASSFGTAEAFF. DNA for the CDR3: TGTGCCAGCAGCTTCGGGACAGCGGAAGCTTTCTTT.

The genes are TRBV27 and TRBJ2-7; D may be TRBD1 or TRBD2 (5 bases each). This CDR3 spans 14 amino acids. CDR1 and CDR2 from the germline V gene are MNHEY and SMNVEV (reference sequence). With 6 bases removed from V and 2 bases from J, the gap between germline ends came to 14 bases. The CDR3: CASSVEGTAYEQYF. The CDR3, as DNA: TGTGCCAGCAGCGTAGAAGGGACCGCCTACGAGCAGTACTTC.

In its sample, this clone ranks as large. The CDR3, as DNA: TGCGCCAGCAGCTCCGGTAATGGGGGGTTGAATGAGCAGTTCTTC. Translated, it gives CASSSGNGGLNEQFF. The gene calls are TRBV5-1 and TRBJ2-1, with TRBD2 as a possible D gene (6 bases). The CDR3 extends over 15 amino acids. V was clipped by 3 bases and J by 7 bases, with 17 bases between them. Germline CDR1 is SGHRS and CDR2 is YFSETQ.

The J gene is TRBJ2-5, the V gene TRBV7-9; D is unresolved. V lost 5 bases and J 2 bases, leaving 9 bases between the germline ends. The CDR3 totals 13 residues. Germline CDR1 reads SEHNR; CDR2 reads FQNEAQ (reference sequence). The CDR3 DNA reads as TGTGCCAGCAGCCTCGCCGTACAAGAGACCCAGTACTTC. Encoded protein: CASSLAVQETQYF.

The chain employs TRBV6-1 and TRBJ2-7; 9 bases align to TRBD1. This CDR3 comprises 15 residues. The germline V gene has CDR1 MNHNS and CDR2 SASEGT. The J segment lost 3 bases and the V segment lost 3 bases, leaving 6 bases of the junction unmatched. The CDR3 DNA reads TGTGCCAGCAGTGAGCTACCGGGACAGGGCTACGAGCAGTACTTC. Translating gives CASSELPGQGYEQYF.

The V call is TRBV5-1, the J call TRBJ1-2, with a possible D match to TRBD1 (5 bases). This CDR3 is built from 13 residues. V was cut by 4 bases and J by 3 bases, with 10 bases left in between. Germline V CDR1 and CDR2: SGHRS, YFSETQ. The chain's CDR3 is CASSGGNDYGYTF. The CDR3, as DNA: TGCGCCAGCAGCGGGGGGAATGACTATGGCTACACCTTC.

The chain carries TRBV6-5 and TRBJ1-3; D uncertain. CDR1 is MNHEY, CDR2 SVGAGI, per germline. V gave up 4 bases and J gave up 0 bases, with 10 bases separating them. The CDR3 covers 15 residues. The CDR3 loop reads CASSLGVFSGNTIYF. CDR3 coding DNA: TGTGCCAGCAGTTTGGGAGTTTTCTCTGGAAACACCATATATTTT.

This rearrangement joins TRBV7-9 to TRBJ2-2; possibly TRBD2 for D (6 bases). The germline gives CDR1 SEHNR, CDR2 FQNEAQ (reference sequence). This CDR3 comprises 14 residues. Trimming removed 1 base from V and 6 bases from J, with 9 bases in between. CDR3 sequence reads: CASSLGERAGELFF. CDR3 nucleotides: TGTGCCAGCAGCTTAGGGGAGCGGGCCGGGGAGCTGTTTTTT.

This chain uses TRBV7-9 with TRBJ1-6, with D unclear. Per germline, CDR1 SEHNR and CDR2 FQNEAQ (reference sequence). This CDR3 region has 15 residues. Trimming took 7 bases from V and 8 from J, leaving 18 bases between them. CDR3 bases: TGTGCCAGCAACCCGACGGGAGGGTATCATTCACCCCTCCACTTT. Translation gives CASNPTGGYHSPLHF. Based on the CDR3 plus reference TRBV7-9 and TRBJ1-6, the full variable domain is DTGVSQNPRHKITKRGQNVTFRCDPISEHNRLYWYRQTLGQGPEFLTYFQNEAQLEKSRLLSDRFSAERPKGSFSTLEIQRTEQGDSAMYLCASNPTGGYHSPLHFGNGTRLTVT.

J is TRBJ1-1 and V is TRBV7-9; D is uncertain. Deletions cut 1 base from V and 3 bases from J, with 12 bases between. Germline-derived CDR1 and CDR2 are SEHNR and FQNEAQ (reference sequence). This CDR3 is 15 amino acids long. Here the CDR3 DNA reads TGTGCCAGCAGCTTAGTCCGGCAGGACTACACTGAAGCTTTCTTT. As protein: CASSLVRQDYTEAFF.

The V call is TRBV27, the J call TRBJ2-3; 8 bases agree with TRBD1. Germline assignment: CDR1 MNHEY and CDR2 SMNVEV (reference sequence). The CDR3 runs 17 residues. Losses at the gene ends were 2 bases for V and 0 bases for J; bases not matched to a gene: 7. CDR3 in DNA: TGTGCCAGCAGTTTACGGGGGAACAGGGGGAGCACAGATACGCAGTATTTT. Translating it yields CASSLRGNRGSTDTQYF.

This clone was observed a few times. V and J are TRBV5-1 and TRBJ1-1; D is unresolved. Germline CDR1 reads SGHRS; CDR2 reads YFSETQ. This CDR3 contains 15 residues. Between the trimmed V and J ends, which lost 5 bases and 2 bases, there was a span of 16 bases. The CDR3 nucleotides read TGCGCCAGCAGAACTCAAGGAGTCTCAAACACTGAAGCTTTCTTT. This codes for CASRTQGVSNTEAFF.

V gene TRBV19 combines with J gene TRBJ1-5, with 10 bases fitting TRBD1. The CDR3 spans 14 residues. The ends lost 4 bases at V and 13 bases at J; junction bases unmatched: 10. Germline V gene data show CDR1 as LNHDA and CDR2 as SQIVND (reference sequence). CDR3 loop: CASSTYLTGGRQHF. Written as DNA, the CDR3 is TGTGCCAGTAGTACCTATCTGACAGGGGGCAGGCAGCATTTT.

The chain employs TRBV5-1 and TRBJ2-5; D may be TRBD1 (6 bases). From germline, CDR1 is SGHRS and CDR2 YFSETQ. V was cut by 5 bases and J by 5 bases, with 19 bases left in between. There are 15 residues in the CDR3. CDR3 nucleotides: TGCGCCAGCAGTTCGCAGGGGACCTCAGGGGAGACCCAGTACTTC. This codes for CASSSQGTSGETQYF.

This clone was seen a single time. CDR3 sequence: CASGFTAAAGELFF. In DNA form, the CDR3 reads TGTGCTAGTGGTTTTACGGCCGCCGCCGGGGAGCTGTTTTTT. This chain links TRBV12-5 with TRBJ2-2; D gene ambiguous. Per germline, CDR1 LGHNT and CDR2 FRNRAP. The CDR3 is 14 residues long. V gave up 3 bases and J gave up 6 bases, with 11 bases separating them.

The CDR3 loop is CASTHQGPYADEQFF. CDR3 coding DNA: TGTGCCAGCACCCATCAGGGGCCTTACGCCGATGAGCAGTTCTTC. V gene TRBV21-1 combines with J gene TRBJ2-1; TRBD1 is taken as the D call from the table, unchecked against the DNA. TRBV21-1 is designated a pseudogene. There are 15 residues in the CDR3.

J is TRBJ2-5 and V is TRBV5-6, with a possible D match to TRBD1 (5 bases). This CDR3 has 15 residues. Germline V gene sequence: CDR1 SGHDT, CDR2 YYEEEE. The V end lost 4 bases, the J end lost 5 bases, and 18 bases lay between the germline ends. The CDR3 protein is CASSQYPRDGETQYF. In DNA, the CDR3 is TGTGCCAGCAGCCAATACCCCAGGGATGGTGAGACCCAGTACTTC. The whole variable domain, filled in from reference TRBV5-6 and TRBJ2-5, reads DAGVTQSPTHLIKTRGQQVTLRCSPKSGHDTVSWYQQALGQGPQFIFQYYEEEERQRGNFPDRFSGHQFPNYSSELNVNALLLGDSALYLCASSQYPRDGETQYFGPGTRLLVL.

The genes are TRBV4-2 and TRBJ2-3; D possibly corresponds to TRBD2 (6 bases). CDR3 length: 15 residues. Between the trimmed V and J ends, which lost 1 base and 2 bases, there was a span of 10 bases. CDR1 is LGHNA and CDR2 is YNFKEQ in the germline V gene. The CDR3 sequence: CASSQAGGDTDTQYF. The DNA for the CDR3 is TGTGCCAGCAGCCAAGCTGGCGGGGACACAGATACGCAGTATTTT.

V is TRBV28 and J is TRBJ2-5, with D possibly being TRBD2 (5 bases). CDR1 MDHEN and CDR2 SYDVKM come from the germline V gene. The CDR3 covers 13 residues. Between the trimmed V and J ends, which lost 3 bases and 1 base, there was a span of 6 bases. The CDR3: CASSLSGQETQYF. The CDR3 coding sequence is TGTGCCAGCAGTTTGAGCGGCCAAGAGACCCAGTACTTC.

This chain joins TRBV6-5 and TRBJ2-1, with 9 bases aligning to TRBD1. From germline, CDR1 is MNHEY and CDR2 SVGAGI. The CDR3 is 15 amino acids. V was pared by 4 bases and J by 9 bases, with 10 bases of the junction left unmatched. Written as DNA, the CDR3 is TGTGCCAGCAGTTTACAGGGGGCTGGAGAGGGTGAGCAGTTCTTC. Its translation is CASSLQGAGEGEQFF.

CDR3 sequence: CASSPTATYEQYF. Here the CDR3 DNA reads TGTGCCAGCTCACCGACGGCTACCTACGAGCAGTACTTC. V gene TRBV18 combines with J gene TRBJ2-7; no reliable D call. The CDR3 is made up of 13 amino acids. Trimming shortened V by 3 bases and J by 2 bases, and 8 bases separated the two germline ends. The germline gives CDR1 KGHSH, CDR2 LQKENI.

V is TRBV7-9 and J is TRBJ2-3; weak D call: TRBD1 (6 bases). This CDR3 spans 14 amino acids. Germline V lookup: CDR1 SEHNR, CDR2 FQNEAQ (reference sequence). V gave up 2 bases and J gave up 1 base, with 7 bases separating them. CDR3 sequence reads: CASSLKGGTDTQYF. CDR3 nucleotide sequence: TGTGCCAGCAGCTTAAAGGGGGGCACAGATACGCAGTATTTT. Filled out from reference TRBV7-9 and TRBJ2-3, the complete variable domain reads DTGVSQNPRHKITKRGQNVTFRCDPISEHNRLYWYRQTLGQGPEFLTYFQNEAQLEKSRLLSDRFSAERPKGSFSTLEIQRTEQGDSAMYLCASSLKGGTDTQYFGPGTRLTVL.

The V call is TRBV6-4, the J call TRBJ2-3; 8 bases agree with TRBD1. CDR3 length equals 14 residues. V was pared by 4 bases and J by 4 bases, with 4 bases of the junction left unmatched. Per germline, CDR1 MRHNA and CDR2 SNTAGT. The CDR3 region has the DNA TGTGCCAGCAGTGGATTGACAGGGGCAGATACGCAGTATTTT. Its protein is CASSGLTGADTQYF.

The rearrangement uses TRBV6-1 and TRBJ2-1; D might be TRBD1 or TRBD2, each matching 5 bases. Germline V CDR1 and CDR2: MNHNS, SASEGT. V was clipped by 4 bases and J by 7 bases, with 17 bases between them. This CDR3 comprises 15 residues. The CDR3 sequence: CASSARDRLRNEQFF. In nucleotides, the CDR3 is TGTGCCAGCAGTGCCCGGGACCGCCTACGGAATGAGCAGTTCTTC.

V gene TRBV4-1 combines with J gene TRBJ2-7, with D unclear. Trimming cost V 0 bases and J 3 bases, with 3 bases left between them. CDR1 and CDR2 from the germline V gene are MGHRA and YSYEKL. The CDR3 covers 12 residues. The CDR3 DNA is TGCGCCAGCAGCCAAGACGTCTACGAGCAGTACTTC. It codes for CASSQDVYEQYF.